A selection of T cell receptor beta chains follows, all from one sample in a study of OX40 agonist ivuxolimab in advanced cancers. Assay used: immunoSEQ multiplex PCR; TCRdb lists only in-frame clones, some missing. The sample lists some 82,000 clones, 94% seen once, with more than 9.5% in the top ten. The material was CD4+ or CD8+ T cells sorted from blood, obtained in a trial of the OX40 agonist ivuxolimab. All receptors come from an adult with an advanced solid tumor such as melanoma, head and neck, liver or kidney cancer. Each CDR3 is given with its conserved first and last residue. The D gene is left open where the match is weak. Rows give clone size only sometimes, using once, few, many, or a class for an expanded clone.

d_call clone_size j_call v_call cdr3_nt cdr3_aa
- - TRBJ2-7 TRBV11-3 TGTGCCAGCAGCTTAAAGTTCGGGACCCCCCTTGGGGAGCAGTACTTC CASSLKFGTPLGEQYF
- once TRBJ1-1 TRBV7-9 TGTGCCAGCAGCCGCGACAGACTGGGAACTGAAGCTTTCTTT CASSRDRLGTEAFF
- once TRBJ2-7 TRBV28 TGTGCCAGCAGTCCTAGATACTTAGGCTACGAGCAGTACTTC CASSPRYLGYEQYF
- - TRBJ2-7 TRBV10-1 TGCGCCAGCAGGCGCAGACAGCGAATAATCTACGAGCAGTACTTC CASRRRQRIIYEQYF
- - TRBJ2-7 TRBV11-2 TGTGCCAGCAGCCTTTCACAAGCGGGCTACGAGCAGTACTTC CASSLSQAGYEQYF
TRBD2 - TRBJ2-7 TRBV14 TGTGCCAGCAGCCAAGAATTAGCGGGAGGGTACGAGCAGTACTTC CASSQELAGGYEQYF
TRBD2 - TRBJ2-3 TRBV13 TGTGCCGGAGAGCGGGAGCTGGGCACAGATACGCAGTATTTT CAGERELGTDTQYF
TRBD2 - TRBJ2-3 TRBV11-1 TGTGCCAGCAGCTTAGAGGGACTAGCGGAAAAGAATACGCAGTATTTT CASSLEGLAEKNTQYF
- - TRBJ2-1 TRBV6-6 TGTGCCAGCAGTTACTCAGGGGGGAGAGGCTACAATGAGCAGTTCTTC CASSYSGGRGYNEQFF
TRBD1 - TRBJ2-2 TRBV7-3 TGTGCCAGCAGCGAGACGCCGGGACAGGGTATCACCGGGGAGCTGTTTTTT CASSETPGQGITGELFF
TRBD2 - TRBJ2-5 TRBV28 TGTGCCAGCCATCCTGTCGGCCTGACTAGCGGGGTCCAAGAGACCCAGTACTTC CASHPVGLTSGVQETQYF
TRBD2 - TRBJ2-1 TRBV9 TGTGCCAGCAGCGCCTCCGGGACTAGCGGGGAGCAGTTCTTC CASSASGTSGEQFF
- - TRBJ1-1 TRBV28 TGTGCCAGCACCCACAGGGCCCCCCGGGCGATGAACACTGAAGCTTTCTTT CASTHRAPRAMNTEAFF
- - TRBJ1-2 TRBV15 TGTGCCACCAGCCTGGGATACGACCCCTATGGCTACACCTTC CATSLGYDPYGYTF
- - TRBJ1-1 TRBV7-9 TGTGCCAGCAGCTCTTCCGTCGGGGTTAACACTGAAGCTTTCTTT CASSSSVGVNTEAFF
- - TRBJ2-7 TRBV13 TGTGCCAGCAGCCCGGGACGGTCCTACGAGCAGTACTTC CASSPGRSYEQYF
- - TRBJ2-2 TRBV27 TGTGCCAGCAGTTTAAGGCAGGGAGGCACCGGGGAGCTGTTTTTT CASSLRQGGTGELFF
- - TRBJ1-1 TRBV6-1 TGTGCCAGCAGTGAATTGATAGGGTATGCTGCCACCGAAGCTTTCTTT CASSELIGYAATEAFF
- - TRBJ2-1 TRBV12-5 TGTGCTAGTGGTTTGGGGATTACCCTAAGCTCCTACAATGAGCAGTTCTTC CASGLGITLSSYNEQFF
- - TRBJ2-2 TRBV4-3 TGCGCCAGCAGCCAAGGGACGAACACCGGGGAGCTGTTTTTT CASSQGTNTGELFF
TRBD2 - TRBJ2-3 TRBV7-3 TGTGCCAGCAGCTCCGGGACTAGCGGGATCCGCACAGATACGCAGTATTTT CASSSGTSGIRTDTQYF
- - TRBJ1-1 TRBV12-5 TGTGCTAGTGGTTTGAGCAGAGCGAACACTGAAGCTTTCTTT CASGLSRANTEAFF
- once TRBJ1-1 TRBV9 TGTGCCAGCAGCGTAGGTGGTGGGGGCACTGAAGCTTTCTTT CASSVGGGGTEAFF
TRBD2 - TRBJ2-1 TRBV19 TGTGCCAGTACCAAGGGACTAGCGGGAGGGCCTTACAATGAGCAGTTCTTC CASTKGLAGGPYNEQFF
- - TRBJ1-1 TRBV4-1 TGCGCCAGCAGCCACAACGGTATGGGGAGGACTGAAGCTTTCTTT CASSHNGMGRTEAFF
- - TRBJ1-2 TRBV5-8 TGTGCCAGCAGCCACCACAGGACTAACTATGGCTACACCTTC CASSHHRTNYGYTF
- - TRBJ2-2 TRBV28 TGTGCCAGCGGACCTGAGGGAACCGGGGAGCTGTTTTTT CASGPEGTGELFF
- - TRBJ2-7 TRBV9 TGTGCCAGCAGCGTAGGTAACCACGAGCAGTACTTC CASSVGNHEQYF
TRBD1 - TRBJ2-7 TRBV10-3 TGTGCCATCCGTGGGACAGACTACGAGCAGTACTTC CAIRGTDYEQYF
TRBD1 - TRBJ2-4 TRBV18 TGTGCCAGCTCACCATATCAGGGGGTGCGAAACATTCAGTACTTC CASSPYQGVRNIQYF
- - TRBJ1-5 TRBV30 TGTGCCTGGGCCACAGGGCAAAGCAATCAGCCCCAGCATTTT CAWATGQSNQPQHF
- - TRBJ2-5 TRBV5-6 TGTGCCAGCAGCTTTTCGCGGAGGGGGAAAGAGACCCAGTACTTC CASSFSRRGKETQYF
TRBD1 - TRBJ1-2 TRBV5-6 TGTGCCAGCAGTTTGGGGGGACAGAACTATGGCTACACCTTC CASSLGGQNYGYTF
TRBD2 once TRBJ2-3 TRBV13 TGTGCCAGCAGCCTAAGCGGGAGTTATGATACGCAGTATTTT CASSLSGSYDTQYF
- - TRBJ2-4 TRBV6-1 TGTGCCAGCAGTGAAGTTGCAGGGCGTTTTCCGAACATTCAGTACTTC CASSEVAGRFPNIQYF
- - TRBJ1-2 TRBV20-1 TGCAGTGCCCAGGGTAGTGGCTACACCTTC CSAQGSGYTF
- - TRBJ1-3 TRBV7-9 TGTGCCAGCAGCTTAGCGCTTCAGATCTCTGGAAACACCATATATTTT CASSLALQISGNTIYF
- - TRBJ2-2 TRBV5-6 TGTGCCAGCAGCCCCGGAGGACGGGACGGGGAGCTGTTTTTT CASSPGGRDGELFF
- few TRBJ2-7 TRBV15 TGTGCCACCAGCAGGTCCGGTGTGGGGGCGTCTTACGAGCAGTACTTC CATSRSGVGASYEQYF
- - TRBJ1-1 TRBV10-3 TGTGCCATCAGAGCGGAGGATGGTAACACTGAAGCTTTCTTT CAIRAEDGNTEAFF
- - TRBJ1-3 TRBV11-2 TGTGCCAGCAGCATACAAACCTGGGTTGGAGGAAACACCATATATTTT CASSIQTWVGGNTIYF
TRBD2 - TRBJ2-1 TRBV7-9 TGTGCCAGCAGTCATCTGACACCGGGACTAGCGGGAATCGATGAGCAGTTCTTC CASSHLTPGLAGIDEQFF
TRBD2 - TRBJ2-1 TRBV7-9 TGTGCCAGCAGCTTCCCACTAGCGGGAGGGCAGCACAATGAGCAGTTCTTC CASSFPLAGGQHNEQFF
TRBD2 - TRBJ2-7 TRBV7-9 TGTGCCAGCAGCTTGGTGGGCAGCGGGAGGCCCCACGAGCAGTACTTC CASSLVGSGRPHEQYF
- - TRBJ2-1 TRBV5-1 TGCGCCAGCAGCTTGGTTCCAGCCGATAGCTCCTACAATGAGCAGTTCTTC CASSLVPADSSYNEQFF
TRBD1 - TRBJ2-7 TRBV27 TGTGCCAGCAGTGCAGGGACAGGGGGATACTACGAGCAGTACTTC CASSAGTGGYYEQYF
- once TRBJ1-3 TRBV6-5 TGTGCCAGGGGATTTCCGTACTACTCTGGAAACACCATATATTTT CARGFPYYSGNTIYF